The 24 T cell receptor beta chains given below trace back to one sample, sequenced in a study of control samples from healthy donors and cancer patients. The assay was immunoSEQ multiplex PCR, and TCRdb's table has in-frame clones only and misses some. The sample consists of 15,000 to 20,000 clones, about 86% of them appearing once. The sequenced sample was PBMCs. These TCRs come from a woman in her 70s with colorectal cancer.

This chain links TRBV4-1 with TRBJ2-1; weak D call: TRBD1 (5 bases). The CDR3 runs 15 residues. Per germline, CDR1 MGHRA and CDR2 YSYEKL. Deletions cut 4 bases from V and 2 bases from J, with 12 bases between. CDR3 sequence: CASSPTDTPYNEQFF. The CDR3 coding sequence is TGCGCCAGCAGCCCCACGGACACTCCCTACAATGAGCAGTTCTTC.

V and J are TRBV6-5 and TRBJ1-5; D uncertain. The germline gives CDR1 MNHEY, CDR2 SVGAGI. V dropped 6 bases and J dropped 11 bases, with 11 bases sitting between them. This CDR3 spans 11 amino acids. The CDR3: CASSRPGSQHF. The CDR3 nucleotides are TGTGCCAGCAGCAGACCGGGGTCCCAGCATTTT.

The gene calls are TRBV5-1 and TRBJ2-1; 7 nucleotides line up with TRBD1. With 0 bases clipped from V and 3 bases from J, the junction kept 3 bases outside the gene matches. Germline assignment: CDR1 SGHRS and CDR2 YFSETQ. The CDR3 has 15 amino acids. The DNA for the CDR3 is TGCGCCAGCAGCTTGGAGGGGGCACTCTACAATGAGCAGTTCTTC. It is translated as CASSLEGALYNEQFF.

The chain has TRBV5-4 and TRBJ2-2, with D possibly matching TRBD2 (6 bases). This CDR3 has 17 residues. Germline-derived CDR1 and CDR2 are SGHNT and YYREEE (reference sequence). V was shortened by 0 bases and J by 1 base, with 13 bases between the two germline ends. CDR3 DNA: TGTGCCAGCAGCTTGGCCTTAGGAGCGGGGAACACCGGGGAGCTGTTTTTT. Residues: CASSLALGAGNTGELFF.

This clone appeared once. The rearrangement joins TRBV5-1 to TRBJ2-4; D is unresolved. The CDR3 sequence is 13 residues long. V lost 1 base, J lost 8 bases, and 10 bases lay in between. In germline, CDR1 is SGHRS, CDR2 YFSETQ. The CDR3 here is CASSLLGEDIQYF. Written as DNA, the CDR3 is TGCGCCAGCAGCTTGCTCGGAGAGGACATTCAGTACTTC. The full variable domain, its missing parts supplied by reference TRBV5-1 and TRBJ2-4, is KAGVTQTPRYLIKTRGQQVTLSCSPISGHRSVSWYQQTPGQGLQFLFEYFSETQRNKGNFPGRFSGRQFSNSRSEMNVSTLELGDSALYLCASSLLGEDIQYFGAGTRLSVL.

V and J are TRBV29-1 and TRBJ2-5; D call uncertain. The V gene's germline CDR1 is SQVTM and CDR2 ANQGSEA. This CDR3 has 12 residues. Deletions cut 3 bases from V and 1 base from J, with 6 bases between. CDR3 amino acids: CSVEKAQETQYF. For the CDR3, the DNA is TGCAGCGTTGAGAAGGCCCAAGAGACCCAGTACTTC.

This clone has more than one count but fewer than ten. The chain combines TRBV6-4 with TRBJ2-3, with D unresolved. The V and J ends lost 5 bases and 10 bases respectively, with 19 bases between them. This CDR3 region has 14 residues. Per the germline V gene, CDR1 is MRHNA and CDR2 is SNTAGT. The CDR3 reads CASSPGPLAVAQYF. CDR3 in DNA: TGTGCCAGCAGTCCCGGGCCTCTCGCGGTGGCGCAGTATTTT.

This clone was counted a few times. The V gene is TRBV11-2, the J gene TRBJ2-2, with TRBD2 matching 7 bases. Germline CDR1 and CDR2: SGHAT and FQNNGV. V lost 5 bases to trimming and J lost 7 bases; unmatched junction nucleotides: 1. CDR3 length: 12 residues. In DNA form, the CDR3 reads TGTGCCAGCAGCGGGGGGGGCGGGGAGCTGTTTTTT. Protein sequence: CASSGGGGELFF.

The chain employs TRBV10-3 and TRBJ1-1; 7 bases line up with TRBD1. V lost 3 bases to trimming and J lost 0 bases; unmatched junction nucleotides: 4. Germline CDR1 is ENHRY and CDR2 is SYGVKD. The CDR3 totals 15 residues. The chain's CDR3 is CAISDPGQMNTEAFF. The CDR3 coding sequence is TGTGCCATCAGTGATCCGGGACAGATGAACACTGAAGCTTTCTTT.

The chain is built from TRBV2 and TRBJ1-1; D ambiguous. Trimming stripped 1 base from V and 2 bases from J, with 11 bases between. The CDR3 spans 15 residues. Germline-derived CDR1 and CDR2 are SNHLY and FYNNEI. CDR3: CASSEGAPLNTEAFF. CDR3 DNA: TGTGCCAGCAGTGAAGGCGCCCCACTAAACACTGAAGCTTTCTTT. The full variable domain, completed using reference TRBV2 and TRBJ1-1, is EPEVTQTPSHQVTQMGQEVILRCVPISNHLYFYWYRQILGQKVEFLVSFYNNEISEKSEIFDDQFSVERPDGSNFTLKIRSTKLEDSAMYFCASSEGAPLNTEAFFGQGTRLTVV.

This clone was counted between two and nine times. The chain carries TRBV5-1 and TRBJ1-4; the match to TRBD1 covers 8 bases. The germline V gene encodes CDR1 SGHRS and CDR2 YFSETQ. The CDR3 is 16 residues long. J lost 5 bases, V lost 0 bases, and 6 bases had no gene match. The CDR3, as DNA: TGCGCCAGCAGCTTGGGGACAGGGATTGCGAATGAAAAACTGTTTTTT. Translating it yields CASSLGTGIANEKLFF.

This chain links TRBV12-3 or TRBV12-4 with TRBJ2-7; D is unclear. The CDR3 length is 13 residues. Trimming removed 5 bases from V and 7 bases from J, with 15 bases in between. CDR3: CASSIDSTTEQYF. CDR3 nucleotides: TGTGCCAGCAGTATTGACTCTACAACGGAGCAGTACTTC.

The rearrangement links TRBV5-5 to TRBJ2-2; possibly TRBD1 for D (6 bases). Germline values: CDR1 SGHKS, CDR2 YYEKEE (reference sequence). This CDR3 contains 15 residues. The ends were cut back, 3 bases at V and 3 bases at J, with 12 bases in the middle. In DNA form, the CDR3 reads TGTGCCAGCAGCTCCCAGGGGCGTTACACCGGGGAGCTGTTTTTT. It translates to CASSSQGRYTGELFF.

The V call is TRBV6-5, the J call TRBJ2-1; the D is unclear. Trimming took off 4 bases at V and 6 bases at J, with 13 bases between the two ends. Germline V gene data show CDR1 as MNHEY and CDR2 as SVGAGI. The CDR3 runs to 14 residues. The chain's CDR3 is CASSSAGWGNEQFF. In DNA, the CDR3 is TGTGCCAGCAGTTCGGCAGGTTGGGGCAATGAGCAGTTCTTC.

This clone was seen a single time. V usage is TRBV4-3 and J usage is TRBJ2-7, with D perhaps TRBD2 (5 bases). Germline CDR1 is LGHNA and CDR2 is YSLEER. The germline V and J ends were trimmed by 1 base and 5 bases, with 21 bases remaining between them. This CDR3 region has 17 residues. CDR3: CASSQVDGSGPRNEQYF. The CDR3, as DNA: TGCGCCAGCAGCCAAGTAGATGGGAGCGGTCCGCGGAACGAGCAGTACTTC.

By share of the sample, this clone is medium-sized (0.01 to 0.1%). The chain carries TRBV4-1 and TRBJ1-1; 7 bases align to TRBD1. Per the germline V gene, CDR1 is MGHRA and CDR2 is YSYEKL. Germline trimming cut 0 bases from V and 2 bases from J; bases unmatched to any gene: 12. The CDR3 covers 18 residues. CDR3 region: CASSQDLTGSAVNTEAFF. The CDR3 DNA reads TGCGCCAGCAGCCAAGACCTGACAGGGTCGGCCGTTAACACTGAAGCTTTCTTT.

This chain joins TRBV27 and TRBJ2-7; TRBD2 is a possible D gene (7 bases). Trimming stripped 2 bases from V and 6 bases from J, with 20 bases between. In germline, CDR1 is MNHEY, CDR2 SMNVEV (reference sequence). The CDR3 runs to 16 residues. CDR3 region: CASSLALGGRVGEQYF. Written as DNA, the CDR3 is TGTGCCAGCAGTTTAGCCCTCGGGGGGCGGGTGGGCGAGCAGTACTTC.

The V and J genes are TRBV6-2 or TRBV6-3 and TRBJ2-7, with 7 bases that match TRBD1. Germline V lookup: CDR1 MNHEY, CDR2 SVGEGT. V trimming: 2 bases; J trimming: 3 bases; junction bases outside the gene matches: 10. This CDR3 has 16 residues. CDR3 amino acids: CASSYRQGAISYEQYF. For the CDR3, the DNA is TGTGCCAGCAGTTACCGACAGGGTGCAATTAGCTACGAGCAGTACTTC.

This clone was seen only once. The chain's CDR3 is CATSMTGGCQPQHF. The CDR3 nucleotides read TGTGCCACCAGCATGACAGGGGGCTGTCAGCCCCAGCATTTT. The genes are TRBV15 and TRBJ1-5; TRBD1 agrees at 10 bases. This CDR3 region has 14 residues. Germline values: CDR1 LNHNV, CDR2 YYDKDF (reference sequence). Trimming cost V 4 bases and J 6 bases; bases outside gene matches: 3.

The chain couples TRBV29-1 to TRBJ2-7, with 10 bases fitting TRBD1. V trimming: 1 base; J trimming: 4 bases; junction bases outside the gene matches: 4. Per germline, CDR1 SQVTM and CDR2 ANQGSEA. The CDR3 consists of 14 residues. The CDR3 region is CSVEARDRGYEQYF. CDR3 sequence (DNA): TGCAGCGTTGAAGCCCGGGACAGGGGTTACGAGCAGTACTTC.

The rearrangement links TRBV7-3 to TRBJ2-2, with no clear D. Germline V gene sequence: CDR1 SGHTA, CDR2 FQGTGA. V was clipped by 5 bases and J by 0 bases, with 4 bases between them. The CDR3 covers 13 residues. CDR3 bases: TGTGCCAGCAGCCACGCGAACACCGGGGAGCTGTTTTTT. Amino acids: CASSHANTGELFF. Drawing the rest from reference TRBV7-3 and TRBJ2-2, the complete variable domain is GAGVSQTPSNKVTEKGKYVELRCDPISGHTALYWYRQSLGQGPEFLIYFQGTGAADDSGLPNDRFFAVRPEGSVSTLKIQRTERGDSAVYLCASSHANTGELFFGEGSRLTVL.

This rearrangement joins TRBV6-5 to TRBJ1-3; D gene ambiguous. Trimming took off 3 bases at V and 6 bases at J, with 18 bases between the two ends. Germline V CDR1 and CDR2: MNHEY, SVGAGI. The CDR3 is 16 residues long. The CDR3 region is CASSYSASALKNTIYF. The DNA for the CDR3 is TGTGCCAGCAGTTATTCGGCGTCAGCTCTGAAAAACACCATATATTTT.

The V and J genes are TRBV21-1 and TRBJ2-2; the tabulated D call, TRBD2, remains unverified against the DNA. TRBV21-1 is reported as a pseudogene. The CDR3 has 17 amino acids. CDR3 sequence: CASSILAGGLDTGELFF. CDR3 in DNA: TGTGCCAGCAGCATACTAGCGGGGGGGCTTGACACCGGGGAGCTGTTTTTT.

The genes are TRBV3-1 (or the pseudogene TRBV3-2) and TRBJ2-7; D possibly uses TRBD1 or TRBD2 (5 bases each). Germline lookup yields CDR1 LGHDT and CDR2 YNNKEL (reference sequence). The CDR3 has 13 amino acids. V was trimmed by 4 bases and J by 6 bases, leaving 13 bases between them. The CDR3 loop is CASSLPGTSEQYF. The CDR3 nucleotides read TGTGCCAGCAGCCTCCCAGGGACCTCCGAGCAGTACTTC.